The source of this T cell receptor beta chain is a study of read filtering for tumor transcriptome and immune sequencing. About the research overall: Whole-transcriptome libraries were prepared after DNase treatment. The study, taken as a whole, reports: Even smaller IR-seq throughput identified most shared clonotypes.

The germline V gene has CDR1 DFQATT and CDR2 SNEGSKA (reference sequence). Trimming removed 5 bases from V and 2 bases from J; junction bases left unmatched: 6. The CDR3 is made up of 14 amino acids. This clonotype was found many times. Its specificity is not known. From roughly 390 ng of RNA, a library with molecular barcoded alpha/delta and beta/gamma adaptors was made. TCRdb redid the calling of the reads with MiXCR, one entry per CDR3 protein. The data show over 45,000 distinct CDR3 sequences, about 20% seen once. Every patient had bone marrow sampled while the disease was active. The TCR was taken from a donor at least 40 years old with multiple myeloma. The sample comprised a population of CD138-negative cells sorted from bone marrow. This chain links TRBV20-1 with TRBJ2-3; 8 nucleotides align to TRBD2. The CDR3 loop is CSAFSGATTDTQYF. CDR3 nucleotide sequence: TGCAGTGCTTTTAGCGGGGCTACCACAGATACGCAGTATTTT.